This TCR beta chain was profiled in a study of early T cells in non-severe SARS-CoV-2 infection. On this clonotype itself: Its specificity is unknown.

General observations from the study: VDJdb matching, biased toward anti-spike CD8 responses, missed private and CD4 specificities.

Germline CDR1 MGHDK, CDR2 SYGVNS. This CDR3 is built from 13 residues. With 9 bases removed from V and 1 base from J, the gap between germline ends came to 11 bases. TCRdb re-derived calls from the 5' RACE reads in MiXCR, one entry per CDR3 protein. Of 30,000 to 35,000 distinct CDR3 sequences in the sample, approximately 7.1% were seen once. The sample here was whole blood, taken at baseline. This rearrangement joins TRBV25-1 to TRBJ2-3; either TRBD1 or TRBD2 may supply D (5 bases each). The clonotype originates from an adult who was a healthcare worker with PCR-confirmed SARS-CoV-2 infection or an uninfected control (not recorded which). The CDR3 DNA reads as TGTGCCAGTCGGCAGGGAGGCACAGATACGCAGTATTTT. Its translation: CASRQGGTDTQYF.